Shown below are 10 T cell receptor beta chains from a single sample sequenced in a study of beta chain features in type 1 diabetes. What these receptors recognize is not known. Study conclusions and caveats: Moderate but significant shortening of TCRB CDR3s was recorded in all four CD4+ subsets from Type 1 diabetes patients.

As every portion of the isolated RNA was reverse transcribed, the sequencing read expressed TCRB transcripts. The protocol was immunoSEQ multiplex PCR, while the TCRdb copy is restricted to in-frame clones and leaves out a portion. This sample carries roughly 280,000 clones, about 23% of them seen once, and the ten largest clones take 0.012%. Sequenced sample: naive CD4+ T cells from blood. The receptors stem from a woman younger than 45 with type 1 diabetes.

The chain has TRBV30 and TRBJ1-2; D remains ambiguous. The CDR3 is 12 amino acids. Between the trimmed V and J ends, which lost 4 bases and 4 bases, there was a span of 10 bases. The germline V gene encodes CDR1 GTSNPN and CDR2 SVGIG (reference sequence). The CDR3 loop reads CAWTVSSYGYTF. The CDR3 DNA reads as TGTGCCTGGACGGTGTCTAGCTATGGCTACACCTTC.

This clone was seen only a few times. The chain is built from TRBV15 and TRBJ2-1, with 7 positions matching TRBD1. V was pared by 6 bases and J by 8 bases, with 10 bases of the junction left unmatched. CDR1 and CDR2 (germline): LNHNV, YYDKDF (reference sequence). This CDR3 spans 14 amino acids. CDR3 residues: CATSKGQDGYEQFF. The CDR3 DNA sequence: TGTGCCACCAGTAAAGGACAGGATGGGTATGAGCAGTTCTTC. The full variable domain, rest sourced from reference TRBV15 and TRBJ2-1, is DAMVIQNPRYQVTQFGKPVTLSCSQTLNHNVMYWYQQKSSQAPKLLFHYYDKDFNNEADTPDNFQSRRPNTSFCFLDIRSPGLGDTAMYLCATSKGQDGYEQFFGPGTRLTVL.

With respect to this clone: One end of the junction does not line up with germline, which may come from a read error. The chain has TRBV4-1 and TRBJ2-5; 10 nucleotides align to TRBD1. The germline gives CDR1 MGHRA, CDR2 YSYEKL. CDR3 length equals 14 residues. The CDR3 spells CASSPGQGQESQYF. The CDR3 nucleotides read TGCGCCAGCAGTCCGGGACAGGGGCAAGAGAGCCAGTACTTC.

The chain recombines TRBV5-1 with TRBJ2-1; D is perhaps TRBD2 (6 bases). Trimming took off 2 bases at V and 3 bases at J, with 15 bases between the two ends. Germline V gene lookup returns CDR1 SGHRS and CDR2 YFSETQ. The length of the CDR3 is 16 residues. CDR3 in DNA: TGCGCCAGCAGCTTAGATAGCGGAAGGGTCTACAATGAGCAGTTCTTC. Amino acid sequence: CASSLDSGRVYNEQFF.

The rearrangement uses TRBV29-1 and TRBJ2-3, with 8 bases matching TRBD2. Looked up from germline, CDR1 is SQVTM and CDR2 is ANQGSEA. V was pared by 7 bases and J by 0 bases, with 6 bases of the junction left unmatched. This CDR3 comprises 14 residues. The CDR3, as DNA: TGCAGCGAATCGGGAGGGCCAAGCACAGATACGCAGTATTTT. Its protein is CSESGGPSTDTQYF.

The chain joins TRBV18 to TRBJ1-1; D not resolved. V dropped 6 bases and J dropped 6 bases, with 20 bases sitting between them. Germline V gene lookup returns CDR1 KGHSH and CDR2 LQKENI. This CDR3 is 15 amino acids long. CDR3 amino acids: CASSPRNGVSAEAFF. The CDR3 DNA reads as TGTGCCAGCTCCCCTCGAAATGGGGTTAGCGCTGAAGCTTTCTTT. Filled out from reference TRBV18 and TRBJ1-1, the complete variable domain reads NAGVMQNPRHLVRRRGQEARLRCSPMKGHSHVYWYRQLPEEGLKFMVYLQKENIIDESGMPKERFSAEFPKEGPSILRIQQVVRGDSAAYFCASSPRNGVSAEAFFGQGTRLTVV.

The V call is TRBV25-1, the J call TRBJ2-3, with TRBD2 matching over 7 bases. CDR1 and CDR2 from the germline V gene are MGHDK and SYGVNS. After removal of 9 bases from V and 7 bases from J, the junction contained 22 bases not matched to a gene. The CDR3 covers 17 residues. The CDR3 sequence: CARFTRLAGGTPYTQYF. CDR3 coding DNA: TGTGCCAGATTCACCAGGTTAGCGGGTGGTACCCCGTATACGCAGTATTTT.

The genes are TRBV28 and TRBJ1-4; 9 positions agree with TRBD1. Germline CDR1 and CDR2: MDHEN and SYDVKM. The CDR3 runs to 18 residues. Trimming removed 4 bases from V and 2 bases from J; junction bases left unmatched: 11. Here the CDR3 reads CASSSPGQGVSTNEKLFF. CDR3 DNA sequence: TGTGCCAGCAGTTCTCCGGGACAGGGAGTTTCCACTAATGAAAAACTGTTTTTT.

A few counts support this clone. The chain combines TRBV29-1 with TRBJ2-1, with a tentative D call TRBD1 (5 bases). Looked up from germline, CDR1 is SQVTM and CDR2 is ANQGSEA. V lost 3 bases, J lost 5 bases, and 5 bases lay in between. The CDR3 loop spans 11 amino acids. Here the CDR3 reads CSVDRDNEQFF. CDR3 coding DNA: TGCAGCGTTGACAGGGACAATGAGCAGTTCTTC.

The chain joins TRBV5-1 to TRBJ1-2; D is unresolved. The CDR3 length is 12 residues. V dropped 1 base and J dropped 5 bases, with 6 bases sitting between them. CDR1 and CDR2 (germline): SGHRS, YFSETQ. The CDR3 DNA reads TGCGCCAGCAGCTTGCCTTCTTATGGCTACACCTTC. It is translated as CASSLPSYGYTF.